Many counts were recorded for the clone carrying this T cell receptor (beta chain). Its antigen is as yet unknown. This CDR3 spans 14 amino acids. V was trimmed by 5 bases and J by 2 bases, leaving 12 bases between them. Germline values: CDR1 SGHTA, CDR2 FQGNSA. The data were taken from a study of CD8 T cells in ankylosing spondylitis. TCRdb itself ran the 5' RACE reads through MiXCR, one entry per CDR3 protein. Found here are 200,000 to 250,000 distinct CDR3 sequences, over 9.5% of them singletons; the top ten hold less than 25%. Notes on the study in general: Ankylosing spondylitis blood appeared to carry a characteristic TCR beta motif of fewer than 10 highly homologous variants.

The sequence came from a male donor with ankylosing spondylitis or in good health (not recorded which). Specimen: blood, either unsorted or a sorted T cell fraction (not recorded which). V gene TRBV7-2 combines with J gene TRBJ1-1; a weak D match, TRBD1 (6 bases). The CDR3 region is CASSDRRGNTEAFF. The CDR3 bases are TGTGCCAGCAGCGATCGCAGGGGTAACACTGAAGCTTTCTTT.